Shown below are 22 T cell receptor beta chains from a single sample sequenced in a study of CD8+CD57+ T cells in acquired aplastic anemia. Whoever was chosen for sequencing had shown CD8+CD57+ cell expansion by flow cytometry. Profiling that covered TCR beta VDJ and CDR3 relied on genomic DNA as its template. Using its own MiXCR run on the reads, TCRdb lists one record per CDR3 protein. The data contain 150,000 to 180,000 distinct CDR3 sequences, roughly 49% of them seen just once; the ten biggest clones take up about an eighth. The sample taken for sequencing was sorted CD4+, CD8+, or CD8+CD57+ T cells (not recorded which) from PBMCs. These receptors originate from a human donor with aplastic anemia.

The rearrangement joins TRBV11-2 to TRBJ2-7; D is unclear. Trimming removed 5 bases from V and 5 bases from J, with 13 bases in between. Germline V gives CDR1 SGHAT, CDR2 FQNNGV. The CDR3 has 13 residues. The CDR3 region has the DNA TGTGCCAGCAGCCCCACGTCGGGCCACGAGCAGTACTTC. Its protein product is CASSPTSGHEQYF.

The CDR3 protein is CSFPQGHGYTF. DNA for the CDR3: TGCAGCTTCCCCCAGGGACACGGCTACACCTTC. V is TRBV29-1 and J is TRBJ1-2, with D perhaps TRBD1 (6 bases). The germline V gene has CDR1 SQVTM and CDR2 ANQGSEA. Trimming cost V 8 bases and J 8 bases, with 15 bases left between them. This CDR3 is built from 11 residues.

CDR3 residues: CATSDLGREGLFF. The CDR3 DNA reads as TGTGCCACCAGTGATTTAGGCAGGGAAGGGCTGTTTTTT. This chain uses TRBV24-1 with TRBJ2-2; possibly TRBD1 for D (5 bases). This CDR3 contains 13 residues. CDR1 is KGHDR and CDR2 is SFDVKD in the germline V gene. Trimming removed 1 base at V and 13 bases at J, with 12 bases between.

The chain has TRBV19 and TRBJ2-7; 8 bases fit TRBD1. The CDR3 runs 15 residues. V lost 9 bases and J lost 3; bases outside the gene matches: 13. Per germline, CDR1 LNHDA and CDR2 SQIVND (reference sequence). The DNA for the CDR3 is TGTGCCAGCAGCCCGGACAGGGTCGGATACTACGAGCAGTACTTC. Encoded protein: CASSPDRVGYYEQYF.

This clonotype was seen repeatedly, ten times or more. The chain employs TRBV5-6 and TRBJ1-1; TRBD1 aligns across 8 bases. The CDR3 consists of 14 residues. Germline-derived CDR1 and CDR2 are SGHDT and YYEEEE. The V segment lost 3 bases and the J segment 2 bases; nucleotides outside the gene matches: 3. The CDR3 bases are TGTGCCAGCAGCTGGGGGACAGGAAACACTGAAGCTTTCTTT. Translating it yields CASSWGTGNTEAFF.

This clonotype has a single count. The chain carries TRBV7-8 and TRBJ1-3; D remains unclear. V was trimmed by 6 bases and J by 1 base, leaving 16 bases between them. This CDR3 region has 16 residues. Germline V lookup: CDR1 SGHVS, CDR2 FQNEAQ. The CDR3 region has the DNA TGTGCCAGCAGACCCCATGGAAGGGATTCTGGAAACACCATATATTTT. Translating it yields CASRPHGRDSGNTIYF.

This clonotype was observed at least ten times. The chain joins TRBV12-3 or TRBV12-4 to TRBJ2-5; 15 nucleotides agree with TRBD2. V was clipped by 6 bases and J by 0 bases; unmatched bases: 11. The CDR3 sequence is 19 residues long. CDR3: CASSRGLAGGPLDQETQYF. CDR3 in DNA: TGTGCCAGCAGCCGTGGACTAGCGGGGGGGCCTTTGGACCAAGAGACCCAGTACTTC.

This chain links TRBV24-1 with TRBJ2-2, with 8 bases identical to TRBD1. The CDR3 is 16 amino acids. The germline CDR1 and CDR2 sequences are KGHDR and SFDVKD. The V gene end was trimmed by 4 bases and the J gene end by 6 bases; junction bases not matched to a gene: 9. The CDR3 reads CATSEPGQGVAGELFF. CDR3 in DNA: TGTGCCACCAGTGAGCCTGGACAGGGAGTCGCCGGGGAGCTGTTTTTT.

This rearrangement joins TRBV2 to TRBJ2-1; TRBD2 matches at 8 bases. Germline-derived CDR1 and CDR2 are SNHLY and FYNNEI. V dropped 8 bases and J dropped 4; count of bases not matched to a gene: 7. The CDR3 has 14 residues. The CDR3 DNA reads TGTGCCAGCTGGCCAGCGGGGGAGTACAATGAGCAGTTCTTC. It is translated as CASWPAGEYNEQFF.

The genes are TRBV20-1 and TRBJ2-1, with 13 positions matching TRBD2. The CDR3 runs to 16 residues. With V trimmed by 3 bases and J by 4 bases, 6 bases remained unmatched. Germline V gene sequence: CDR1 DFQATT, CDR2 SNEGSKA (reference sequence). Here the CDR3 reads CSARSTSGRVYNEQFF. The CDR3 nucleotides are TGCAGTGCTAGGTCCACTAGCGGGAGGGTGTACAATGAGCAGTTCTTC.

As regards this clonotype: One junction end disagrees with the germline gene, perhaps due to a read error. This CDR3 reads CASSLGLAGGGNEQFF. CDR3 DNA sequence: TGTGCTAGCAGCTTAGGACTAGCGGGGGGAGGCAATGAGCAGTTCTTC. The chain carries TRBV7-7 and TRBJ2-1, with 14 bases matching TRBD2. Germline V lookup: CDR1 SSHAT, CDR2 FNYEAQ (reference sequence). The CDR3 covers 16 residues.

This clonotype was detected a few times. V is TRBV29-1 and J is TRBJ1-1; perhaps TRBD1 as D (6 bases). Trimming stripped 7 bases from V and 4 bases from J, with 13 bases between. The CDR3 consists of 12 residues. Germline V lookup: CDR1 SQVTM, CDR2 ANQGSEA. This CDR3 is CSELRGSTEAFF. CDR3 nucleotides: TGCAGCGAGTTGAGGGGGAGCACTGAAGCTTTCTTT.

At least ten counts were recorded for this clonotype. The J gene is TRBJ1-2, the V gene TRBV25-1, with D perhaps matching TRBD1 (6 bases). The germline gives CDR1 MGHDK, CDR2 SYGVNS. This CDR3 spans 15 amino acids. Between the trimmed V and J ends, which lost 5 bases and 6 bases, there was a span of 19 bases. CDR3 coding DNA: TGTGCCAGCAGTCCTCAAGGGGGGGGTATAAATGGCTACACCTTC. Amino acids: CASSPQGGGINGYTF.

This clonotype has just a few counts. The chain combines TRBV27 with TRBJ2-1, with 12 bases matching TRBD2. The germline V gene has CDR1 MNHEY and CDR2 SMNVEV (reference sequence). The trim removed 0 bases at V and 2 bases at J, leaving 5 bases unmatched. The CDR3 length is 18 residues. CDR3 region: CASSLSTSGGLPYNEQFF. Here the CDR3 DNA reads TGTGCCAGCAGTTTATCGACTAGCGGGGGTTTGCCCTACAATGAGCAGTTCTTC.

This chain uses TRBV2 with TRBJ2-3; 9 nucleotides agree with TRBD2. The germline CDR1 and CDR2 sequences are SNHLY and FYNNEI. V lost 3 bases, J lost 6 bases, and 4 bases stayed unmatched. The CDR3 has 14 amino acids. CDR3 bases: TGTGCCAGCAGTGAGAGCGGGGGGTTGGATACGCAGTATTTT. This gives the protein CASSESGGLDTQYF.

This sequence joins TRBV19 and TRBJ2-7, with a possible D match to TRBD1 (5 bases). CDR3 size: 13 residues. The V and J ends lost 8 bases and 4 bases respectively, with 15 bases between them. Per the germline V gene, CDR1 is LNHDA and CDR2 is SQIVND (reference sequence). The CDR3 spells CASGSTGPYEQYF. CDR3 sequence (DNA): TGTGCCAGTGGTTCTACAGGCCCATACGAGCAGTACTTC.

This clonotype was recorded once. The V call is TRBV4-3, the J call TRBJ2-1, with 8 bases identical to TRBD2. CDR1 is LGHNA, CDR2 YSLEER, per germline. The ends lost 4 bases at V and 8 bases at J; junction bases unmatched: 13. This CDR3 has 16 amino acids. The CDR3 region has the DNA TGCGCCAGCAGCCCGCACCGGGGGGGGCGTCTCGATGAGCAGTTCTTC. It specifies CASSPHRGGRLDEQFF.

CDR3 sequence reads: CASSLAVGPYEQYF. CDR3 nucleotides: TGTGCCAGCAGCTTAGCGGTGGGCCCCTACGAGCAGTACTTC. The genes are TRBV7-2 and TRBJ2-7; D not resolved. V gave up 0 bases and J gave up 2 bases, with 8 bases separating them. CDR3 size: 14 residues. CDR1 is SGHTA, CDR2 FQGNSA, per germline. Variable domain in full (rest from reference TRBV7-2 and TRBJ2-7): GAGVSQSPSNKVTEKGKDVELRCDPISGHTALYWYRQSLGQGLEFLIYFQGNSAPDKSGLPSDRFSAERTGGSVSTLTIQRTQQEDSAVYLCASSLAVGPYEQYFGPGTRLTVT.

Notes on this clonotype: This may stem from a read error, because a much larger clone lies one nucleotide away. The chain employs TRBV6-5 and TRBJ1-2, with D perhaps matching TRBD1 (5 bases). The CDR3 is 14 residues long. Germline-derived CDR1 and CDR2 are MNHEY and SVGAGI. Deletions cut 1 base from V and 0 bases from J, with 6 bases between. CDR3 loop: CASSYLGPNYGYTF. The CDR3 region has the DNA TGTGCCAGCAGTTACTTGGGACCTAACTATGGCTACACCTTC.

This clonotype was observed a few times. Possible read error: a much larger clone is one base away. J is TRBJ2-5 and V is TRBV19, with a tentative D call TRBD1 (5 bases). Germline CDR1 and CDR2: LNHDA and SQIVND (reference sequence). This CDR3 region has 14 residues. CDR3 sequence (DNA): TGTGTCAGTAGTATTGGGGCTTTAAGAGAGACCCAGTACTTC. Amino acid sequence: CVSSIGALRETQYF.

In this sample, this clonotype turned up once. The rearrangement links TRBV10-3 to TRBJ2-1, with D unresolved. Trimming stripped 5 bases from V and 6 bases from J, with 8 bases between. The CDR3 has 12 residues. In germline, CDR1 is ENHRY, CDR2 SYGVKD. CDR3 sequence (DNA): TGTGCCATCAGTTCCCACACCAATGAGCAGTTCTTC. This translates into CAISSHTNEQFF.

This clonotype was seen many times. CDR3 region: CASSPEVFEKLFF. CDR3 DNA sequence: TGTGCCAGCAGCCCCGAGGTCTTCGAAAAACTGTTTTTT. The chain has TRBV7-9 and TRBJ1-4, with unresolved D. Germline CDR1 is SEHNR and CDR2 is FQNEAQ (reference sequence). The CDR3 is 13 residues long. Trimming cost V 5 bases and J 8 bases, with 12 bases left between them.